The rows below give T cell receptor beta chains drawn from one sample of a study of control samples from healthy donors and cancer patients. Method: immunoSEQ multiplex PCR; TCRdb's copy keeps in-frame clones and lacks some. The sample consists of about 82,000 clones, roughly 86% of them appearing once. The material sequenced was blood. Every receptor here comes from a man aged 50 to 59 in good health. Each CDR3 is given with its conserved first and last residue. A D gene is named only where the DNA matches it firmly. Only some rows state a clone size, as once, few, many or a class for expanded clones.

>NA|NA|TRBJ1-2|TRBV5-8
TGTGCCAGCAGCTCGACAAACTATGGCTACACCTTC
CASSSTNYGYTF
>NA|NA|TRBJ1-1|TRBV3-1/TRBV3-2
TGTGCCAGCAGCCAATTGGGGGGCATGGACACTGAAGCTTTCTTT
CASSQLGGMDTEAFF
>NA|NA|TRBJ2-2|TRBV28
TGTGCCAGCAGTTTGAGTACAGACCTAAGATCCGGGGAGCTGTTTTTT
CASSLSTDLRSGELFF
>NA|TRBD2|TRBJ2-1|TRBV5-4
TGTGCCAGCAGCTCCCCTGGGGCGGGAGTGGGGAATGAGCAGTTCTTC
CASSSPGAGVGNEQFF
>NA|TRBD2|TRBJ2-1|TRBV6-2/TRBV6-3
TGTGCCAGCAGCCTACCCCTGCTGAGCGGGAGTACGAATGAGCAGTTCTTC
CASSLPLLSGSTNEQFF
>NA|NA|TRBJ2-3|TRBV24-1
TGTGCCACCAGTGATTGGCAGGCAGGCACAGATACGCAGTATTTT
CATSDWQAGTDTQYF
>NA|TRBD2|TRBJ2-1|TRBV19
TGTGCCAGTAGTATAGTGAAGCGGGAGGTCAATGAGCAGTTCTTC
CASSIVKREVNEQFF
>once|NA|TRBJ1-1|TRBV9
TGTGCCAGCAGCGTAGGGGGGACTACTGAAGCTTTCTTT
CASSVGGTTEAFF
>NA|NA|TRBJ1-1|TRBV19
TGTGCCAGTAGTATGACATGGATGAACACTGAAGCTTTCTTT
CASSMTWMNTEAFF
>NA|NA|TRBJ2-7|TRBV9
TGTGCCAGCAGCGGACTAGGGGGGCCCTACGAGCAGTACTTC
CASSGLGGPYEQYF
>NA|NA|TRBJ2-5|TRBV10-1
TGCGCCAGCAGTGAAGGCGACCTCCAAGAGACCCAGTACTTC
CASSEGDLQETQYF
>NA|NA|TRBJ2-7|TRBV28
TGTGCCAGCGGAGTGGGAGGCCCTTACTACGAGCAGTACTTC
CASGVGGPYYEQYF
>NA|NA|TRBJ1-2|TRBV5-1
TGCGCCAGCAGCTTGTTTCTGGCTAACTATGGCTACACCTTC
CASSLFLANYGYTF
>NA|TRBD1|TRBJ1-1|TRBV6-6
TGTGCCAGCAGGCGAAACAGGGGAACAGCCTCGAACACTGAAGCTTTCTTT
CASRRNRGTASNTEAFF
>NA|TRBD1|TRBJ1-3|TRBV13
TGTGCCAGCAGCTTCGGCAGGGGGGGAAACACCATATATTTT
CASSFGRGGNTIYF
>NA|NA|TRBJ2-2|TRBV30
TGTGCCTGGAGTGAAAAAGGGATAGGGAACACCGGGGAGCTGTTTTTT
CAWSEKGIGNTGELFF
>NA|NA|TRBJ1-2|TRBV10-3
TGTGCCATCAGTGCTGACAGGCTCTATGGCTACACCTTC
CAISADRLYGYTF
>NA|TRBD1|TRBJ1-2|TRBV4-1
TGCGCCAGCAGCCAACAGGGACAGGGTTCGGGCTACACCTTC
CASSQQGQGSGYTF
>NA|NA|TRBJ1-4|TRBV9
TGTGCCAGCAGCTCCTCCGGGATCAATGAAAAACTGTTTTTT
CASSSSGINEKLFF
>NA|NA|TRBJ2-3|TRBV5-6
TGTGCCAGCAGTCAGAGGACTCTTCACACAGATACGCAGTATTTT
CASSQRTLHTDTQYF
>NA|TRBD1|TRBJ2-5|TRBV18
TGTGCCAGCTCACCACTTCCGGGACAGGGAGAGACCCAGTACTTC
CASSPLPGQGETQYF
>NA|NA|TRBJ1-1|TRBV5-5
TGTGCCAGCAGCTTGGAAGGATTCCTGAACACTGAAGCTTTCTTT
CASSLEGFLNTEAFF
>NA|NA|TRBJ1-3|TRBV9
TGTGCCAGCAGCGTAGATTGGACAGCGGGAAACACCATATATTTT
CASSVDWTAGNTIYF
>NA|NA|TRBJ2-2|TRBV10-1
TGCGCCAGCAGCTACGGGGGGAACACCGGGGAGCTGTTTTTT
CASSYGGNTGELFF
>NA|NA|TRBJ2-1|TRBV2
TGTGCCAGCAGTCTGACGGACTTCAATGAGCAGTTCTTC
CASSLTDFNEQFF
>NA|NA|TRBJ2-7|TRBV6-5
TGTGCCAGCCGGGAGACAGATTACTACGAGCAGTACTTC
CASRETDYYEQYF